Shown below are 13 T cell receptor beta chains from a single sample sequenced in a study of tumor-infiltrating lymphocytes in primary liver carcinoma. The input was approximately 0.45 ug total RNA; TCR beta cDNA was made from it with a constant-region primer. TCR beta libraries came from three nested multiplex PCR rounds using slightly modified ARM-PCR. Rounds one and two of PCR, each of 9 to 11 cycles, were primed with TRBV1-TRBV30 forward primers and a C-beta reverse primer. MiXCR, run by TCRdb on the multiplex PCR reads, gives a single entry per CDR3 protein. There are about 78,000 distinct CDR3 sequences in the sample; roughly two thirds occur only once, and around 13% lies in the top ten. Joint extraction of RNA and DNA used 20-30 mg of bulk tissue that was unsorted. Sequencing input: liver tumor tissue from sampling region 4. The subset here: tumor region T4, right-lateral pole. The source of these receptors is a woman in her sixties with primary liver carcinoma and hepatitis B virus infection.

As for this clonotype: At one boundary the junction diverges from the germline segment, which might be a read error. This chain connects TRBV6-5 to TRBJ2-7, with D unclear. The length of the CDR3 is 15 residues. Germline-derived CDR1 and CDR2 are MNHEY and SVGAGI. The CDR3 region is CTSSYSIASFYEQYF. The CDR3 nucleotides read TGCACCAGCAGTTACTCGATCGCCAGCTTCTACGAGCAGTACTTC.

Notes on this clonotype: No conserved phenylalanine or tryptophan ends this CDR3, so it is likely a read error. This rearrangement joins TRBV12-3 or TRBV12-4 to TRBJ1-5; no firm D call. CDR3 length: 16 residues. Trimming took 3 bases from V and 2 from J, leaving 14 bases between them. Here the CDR3 reads CASSFGQDYGNQPQHL. The CDR3 nucleotides read TGTGCCAGCAGTTTTGGGCAGGACTATGGCAATCAGCCCCAGCATCTT.

Points on this clonotype: The CDR3 carries no conserved terminal phenylalanine or tryptophan, so it likely arises from a read error. The chain links TRBV7-3 to TRBJ2-3, with a weak D call TRBD1 (5 bases). CDR3 length equals 15 residues. The germline V gene has CDR1 SGHTA and CDR2 FQGTGA. CDR3 protein: CASGLNQGPLNTQYI. In nucleotides, the CDR3 is TGTGCCAGCGGCTTAAACCAGGGCCCCTTAAATACGCAGTATATT.

This chain links TRBV28 with TRBJ1-2; TRBD1 matches at 8 bases. The CDR3 loop spans 15 amino acids. Germline assignment: CDR1 MDHEN and CDR2 SYDVKM. V trimming: 10 bases; J trimming: 1 base; junction bases outside the gene matches: 11. CDR3 loop: CANRGRTGINYGYTF. CDR3 DNA sequence: TGTGCCAACAGGGGGAGGACAGGTATTAACTATGGCTACACCTTC.

This clonotype was seen a single time. Germline is not matched at one junction end, which may reflect a read error. This rearrangement joins TRBV6-5 to TRBJ1-4; D is unclear. The V gene's germline CDR1 is MNHEY and CDR2 SVGAGI. The CDR3 consists of 16 residues. The CDR3 DNA reads TGTGCCTGCAGTTACAACGGACCAGCAACTAATGAAAAACTGTTTTTT. It codes for CACSYNGPATNEKLFF.

This clonotype turned up a few times. This chain connects TRBV11-3 to TRBJ2-7; a weak D match, TRBD1 (6 bases). CDR1 and CDR2 (germline): SGHNT, YENEEA. V gave up 9 bases and J gave up 5 bases, with 23 bases separating them. This CDR3 spans 15 amino acids. The CDR3 loop is CASSPGTRGNNEQYF. As DNA, the CDR3 is TGTGCCAGTAGCCCCGGGACAAGGGGCAACAACGAGCAGTACTTC.

Within the sample, this clonotype is medium-sized (0.01 to 0.1%). The chain's CDR3 is CASSFGPAASGKETQYF. The CDR3 DNA is TGTGCCAGCAGCTTCGGGCCAGCGGCTAGCGGGAAGGAGACCCAGTACTTC. The rearrangement uses TRBV11-2 and TRBJ2-5, with TRBD2 identical over 9 bases. This CDR3 is 17 amino acids long. Germline trimming cut 3 bases from V and 5 bases from J; bases unmatched to any gene: 13. Germline V CDR1 and CDR2: SGHAT, FQNNGV.

Concerning this clonotype itself: A much larger clone differs from this one at a single base, so this may be a read error. CDR3 sequence: CAGSLQGMNTEAFF. DNA for the CDR3: TGTGCCGGCAGCCTCCAGGGGATGAACACTGAAGCTTTCTTT. This rearrangement joins TRBV7-9 to TRBJ1-1, with a weak D call TRBD1 (6 bases). CDR3 length: 14 residues. The V gene's germline CDR1 is SEHNR and CDR2 FQNEAQ (reference sequence).

Turning to this clonotype: The junction does not match germline at one end; this may be a read error. V is TRBV11-3 and J is TRBJ2-1; D ambiguous. This CDR3 has 17 residues. The V gene's germline CDR1 is SGHNT and CDR2 YENEEA. This CDR3 is CASSLGTAPRTYNERFF. The DNA of the CDR3 is TGTGCCAGCAGCTTAGGGACCGCACCCCGAACATACAATGAGCGGTTCTTC. The full variable domain, with the rest looked up from reference TRBV11-3 and TRBJ2-1, is EAGVVQSPRYKIIEKKQPVAFWCNPISGHNTLYWYLQNLGQGPELLIRYENEEAVDDSQLPKDRFSAERLKGVDSTLKIQPAELGDSAVYLCASSLGTAPRTYNERFFGPGTRLTVL.

V usage is TRBV6-1 and J usage is TRBJ2-1, with 11 nucleotides matching TRBD1. The ends lost 9 bases at V and 9 bases at J; junction bases unmatched: 16. Germline V gene sequence: CDR1 MNHNS, CDR2 SASEGT. This CDR3 has 16 residues. CDR3 in DNA: TGTGCCAGTTACCTCACCGGGACAGGGGGTTCAGGTGAGCAGTTCTTC. It specifies CASYLTGTGGSGEQFF.

As concerns this clonotype: With a much larger clone just one base away, this may be a read error. This rearrangement joins TRBV7-9 to TRBJ2-1, with D unclear. This CDR3 has 12 residues. The germline gives CDR1 SEHNR, CDR2 FQNEAQ (reference sequence). CDR3 in DNA: TGTGCCAACAGCCGGACCGTGGATGAGCAGTTCTTC. This codes for CANSRTVDEQFF.

A remark on this clonotype: The junction and the germline gene differ at one end; a read error may be behind it. The chain links TRBV11-2 to TRBJ2-1, with D hard to call. This CDR3 region has 11 residues. CDR1 is SGHAT and CDR2 is FQNNGV in the germline V gene. The CDR3 reads CAGSPQVEQFF. In DNA form, the CDR3 reads TGTGCCGGCAGCCCCCAAGTTGAGCAGTTCTTC. The complete variable domain, with remaining parts taken from reference TRBV11-2 and TRBJ2-1, reads EAGVAQSPRYKIIEKRQSVAFWCNPISGHATLYWYQQILGQGPKLLIQFQNNGVVDDSQLPKDRFSAERLKGVDSTLKIQPAKLEDSAVYLCAGSPQVEQFFGPGTRLTVL.

This clonotype was seen at least ten times. One end of the junction is discordant with germline, which a read error may explain. J is TRBJ2-3 and V is TRBV14; the D is unclear. This CDR3 contains 14 residues. Per germline, CDR1 SGHDN and CDR2 FVKESK. The CDR3 DNA sequence: TGTGCCAGCAGCCAAGATGTCGGCACTGATACGCAGTATTTT. Translation: CASSQDVGTDTQYF.